This T cell receptor beta chain was sequenced during a study of human T cells and chemical hapten exposure. Stated time point: patch test 1, 2 weeks after DPC sensitization. Treatment indicated: therapeutic diphenylcyclopropenone sensitization with weekly scalp DPC. TCRdb re-derived calls from the RACE reads in MiXCR, one entry per CDR3 protein. The sample consists of 71,000 or so distinct CDR3 sequences, more than 8% of them appearing once. Trimming took off 5 bases at V and 0 bases at J, with 14 bases between the two ends. The CDR3 loop spans 15 amino acids. Sequenced material: whole blood, taken in connection with sensitization to the hapten diphenylcyclopropenone (DPC). The clonotype originates from a woman aged 40 to 50 with alopecia areata. Some clones in this sample may be carry-over from other donors' samples. The chain carries TRBV12-3 or TRBV12-4 and TRBJ2-7, with unresolved D. The DNA of the CDR3 is TGTGCCAGCAGTATGGACCCTAGACCCTCCTACGAGCAGTACTTC. It translates to CASSMDPRPSYEQYF.